The 2 T cell receptor beta chains listed next were all sequenced from one sample in a study of cytomegalovirus exposure and HLA in healthy donors. Amplification used 60 Vbeta primers and 13 Jbeta primers. TCRdb's copy holds only in-frame clones and misses some; the assay was immunoSEQ multiplex PCR. The sample has 200,000 to 250,000 clones, around 76% seen once. What was sequenced was PBMCs. These TCRs come from a woman aged 40 to 55 in good health and CMV-seropositive.

With respect to this clone: The same CDR3 also results from other DNA sequences found in this sample. V is TRBV5-1 and J is TRBJ2-5; 7 positions match TRBD1. Per germline, CDR1 SGHRS and CDR2 YFSETQ. There are 13 residues in the CDR3. The trim removed 4 bases at V and 1 base at J, leaving 1 base unmatched. The CDR3 DNA follows: TGCGCCAGCAGCCGGGACAGCCAAGAGACCCAGTACTTC. Encoded protein: CASSRDSQETQYF.

This clone came up a few times. The chain couples TRBV4-3 to TRBJ2-2, with 8 bases lining up with TRBD2. The junction had 8 bases not matched to a gene; V was cut back by 5 bases and J by 6 bases. The CDR3 consists of 15 residues. Germline V gene lookup returns CDR1 LGHNA and CDR2 YSLEER. The DNA of the CDR3 is TGCGCCAGCAGCTCCATAACGGGGGGGCCCGGGGAGCTGTTTTTT. Protein: CASSSITGGPGELFF.